Listed below are T cell receptor beta chains from one sample, sequenced in a study of T cells in Graves' hyperthyroidism and ophthalmopathy. TCRdb reprocessed the multiplex PCR reads via MiXCR and lists one record per CDR3 protein. The sample shows a few hundred thousand distinct CDR3 sequences, about 15% of them seen only once. Source material: blood. Receptors originate from a woman aged 25 to 39 with Graves' hyperthyroidism. Both conserved end residues are part of each CDR3. The order of the fields is clone size, V gene, D gene, J gene, CDR3 length, CDR3 DNA, CDR3 protein. D genes are given only for firm matches. Clone sizes are given selectively: once, few, many, or a class where the clone is expanded.

>many|TRBV6-6|NA|TRBJ2-3|14
TGTGCCAGCAGTTACGCAGGGGGCACAGATACGCAGTATTTT
CASSYAGGTDTQYF
>NA|TRBV9|NA|TRBJ2-7|16
TGTGCCAGCAGCGTAGCTTCTTCTAGTAGACGCCTCGAGCAGTACTTC
CASSVASSSRRLEQYF
>NA|TRBV28|TRBD1|TRBJ2-7|16
TGTGCCAGCAGAGGGGGGGCGGGACAGGGGATCTACGAGCAGTACTTC
CASRGGAGQGIYEQYF
>many|TRBV11-1|NA|TRBJ2-5|14
TGTGCCAGCAGCCCTCGGCGGTACCAAGAGACCCAGTACTTC
CASSPRRYQETQYF
>many|TRBV20-1|NA|TRBJ2-7|12
TGCAGTGCTAGAGGCAAAGACTACGAGCAGTACTTC
CSARGKDYEQYF
>NA|TRBV10-3|NA|TRBJ2-7|15
TGTGCCATCAGTGGTCAGGGGATGGTAGGCTACGAGCAGTACTTC
CAISGQGMVGYEQYF
>medium-sized|TRBV29-1|NA|TRBJ2-3|13
TGCAGCGTTGGGGGAATCGGCACAGATACGCAGTATTTT
CSVGGIGTDTQYF
>few|TRBV28|TRBD1|TRBJ2-7|14
TGTGCCAGCCTGTTCGACAGGGCAGGAGGCGAGCAGTACTTC
CASLFDRAGGEQYF
>many|TRBV5-1|NA|TRBJ2-1|16
TGCGCCAGCAGCTACCCTAGCGACAGCTCCTACAATGAGCAGTTCTTC
CASSYPSDSSYNEQFF
>many|TRBV7-2|TRBD2|TRBJ2-1|18
TGTGCCAGCAGCTTGAGTTACGGGGCGGGAGCAGCCTACAATGAGCAGTTCTTC
CASSLSYGAGAAYNEQFF
>many|TRBV20-1|TRBD2|TRBJ2-2|17
TGCAGTGCCAGAAAACCTAGACTAGCGGGAGTTACCGGGGAGCTGTTTTTT
CSARKPRLAGVTGELFF
>few|TRBV6-1|TRBD1|TRBJ1-3|15
TGTGCCAGCAGATCACAGGGGGCTTTTGGAAACACCATATATTTT
CASRSQGAFGNTIYF
>few|TRBV9|NA|TRBJ2-1|15
TGTGCCAGCAGCCCAGTGTCGGGAAGAAACAATGAGCAGTTCTTC
CASSPVSGRNNEQFF
>NA|TRBV28|NA|TRBJ2-1|14
TGTGCCAGCAGTCCCGGGACCAAATACAATGAGCAGCTCTTC
CASSPGTKYNEQLF
>NA|TRBV24-1|NA|TRBJ2-7|12
TGTGCCACCAGAGATCAGGGCCACGAGCAGTACTTC
CATRDQGHEQYF
>NA|TRBV6-8|NA|TRBJ2-7|15
TGTGCCAGCAGTTACGACTATCTGGGCTCCTACGAGCAGTACTTC
CASSYDYLGSYEQYF
>NA|TRBV2|NA|TRBJ2-7|13
TGTGCCAGCAGTGGACAGCACTCCTACGAGCAGTACTTC
CASSGQHSYEQYF
>many|TRBV28|NA|TRBJ2-7|15
TGTGCCAGCGAGGAGACCGGGACCCATACCTACGAGCAGTACTTC
CASEETGTHTYEQYF
>many|TRBV3-1|TRBD2|TRBJ2-3|15
TGTGCCAGCAGCCTTACTAGCGCGACCACAGATACGCAGTATTTT
CASSLTSATTDTQYF
>many|TRBV28|NA|TRBJ2-1|16
TGTGCCAGCAGTCACCGGCTCAGGGAGAGACTAGGAGAGCAGTTCTTC
CASSHRLRERLGEQFF
>many|TRBV6-6|NA|TRBJ1-5|14
TGTGCCAGCAGTTACCCGGAAAGGGGTCAGCCCCAGCATTTT
CASSYPERGQPQHF
>few|TRBV2|NA|TRBJ2-5|10
TGTGCCAGCCGGCGAGAGACCCAGTACTTC
CASRRETQYF
>NA|TRBV6-1|NA|TRBJ1-6|15
TGTGCCAGCAGTAAAACGAGGACAGCAGGGTCACCCCTCCACTTT
CASSKTRTAGSPLHF
>many|TRBV7-2|NA|TRBJ1-6|16
TGTGCCAGCAGCCCCTCCATGGTAACAGCGGGATCACCCCTCCACTTT
CASSPSMVTAGSPLHF
>many|TRBV20-1|NA|TRBJ2-1|15
TGCAGTGCTAGAGAGCCGGCTAGCTCCTACAATGAGCAGTTCTTC
CSAREPASSYNEQFF